These 27 T cell receptor beta chains were sequenced from one sample in a study of immune cell composition in non-small cell lung cancer. Measured with immunoSEQ multiplex PCR; TCRdb has only the in-frame clones, and not every one. The sample records under 1,500 clones, roughly 70% being singletons. Sequenced input: lung tumor tissue. The receptors were sampled from a human donor with non-small cell lung cancer.

The rearrangement joins TRBV4-3 to TRBJ2-1; 9 nucleotides agree with TRBD2. The CDR3 runs 19 residues. The V and J ends lost 0 bases and 5 bases, in that order; junction bases with no gene match: 14. Germline V gene sequence: CDR1 LGHNA, CDR2 YSLEER. The CDR3 bases are TGCGCCAGCAGCCAAGAATGGGGTAGCGGGGGCGGACCACACAATGAGCAGTTCTTC. The encoded protein is CASSQEWGSGGGPHNEQFF.

The chain has TRBV10-2 and TRBJ2-3; 11 positions agree with TRBD2. V gave up 2 bases and J gave up 7 bases; unmatched junction bases: 11. The CDR3 is 17 amino acids. Per the germline V gene, CDR1 is WSHSY and CDR2 is SAAADI. CDR3 in amino acids: CASSEPSSGGAWNTQYF. The CDR3 region has the DNA TGCGCCAGCAGTGAGCCAAGTAGCGGGGGGGCTTGGAATACGCAGTATTTT.

The chain carries TRBV7-2 and TRBJ1-1; TRBD1 is a possible D gene (6 bases). Germline V gene lookup returns CDR1 SGHTA and CDR2 FQGNSA. CDR3 length: 13 amino acids. Trimming stripped 5 bases from V and 7 bases from J, with 14 bases between. The CDR3 sequence is CASSRQEGFEAFF. The CDR3 nucleotides are TGTGCCAGCAGCCGACAGGAAGGGTTTGAAGCTTTCTTT.

The rearrangement uses TRBV15 and TRBJ2-1; the match to TRBD2 covers 9 bases. This CDR3 has 21 amino acids. Losses at the gene ends were 3 bases for V and 2 bases for J; bases not matched to a gene: 20. Germline V gives CDR1 LNHNV, CDR2 YYDKDF (reference sequence). CDR3 amino acids: CATSRKLAGGPSSGPYNEQFF. The CDR3 nucleotides are TGTGCCACCAGCAGGAAACTGGCGGGAGGGCCATCTTCGGGCCCCTACAATGAGCAGTTCTTC. Full variable domain (remainder filled in from reference TRBV15 and TRBJ2-1): DAMVIQNPRYQVTQFGKPVTLSCSQTLNHNVMYWYQQKSSQAPKLLFHYYDKDFNNEADTPDNFQSRRPNTSFCFLDIRSPGLGDTAMYLCATSRKLAGGPSSGPYNEQFFGPGTRLTVL.

The gene calls are TRBV4-1 and TRBJ2-3, with 10 bases aligning to TRBD2. This CDR3 comprises 15 residues. Germline V lookup: CDR1 MGHRA, CDR2 YSYEKL. The junction had 8 bases not matched to a gene; V was cut back by 8 bases and J by 3 bases. The CDR3 spells CASGEREGVTDTQYF. DNA for the CDR3: TGCGCCAGCGGCGAGCGGGAGGGCGTAACAGATACGCAGTATTTT.

This clone occurred a few times. The V gene is TRBV19, the J gene TRBJ1-1; perhaps TRBD1 as D (5 bases). CDR1 LNHDA and CDR2 SQIVND come from the germline V gene (reference sequence). V was clipped by 2 bases and J by 4 bases, with 11 bases between them. This CDR3 has 14 amino acids. CDR3 nucleotides: TGTGCCAGTAGTATAACCGGAGGGACCACTGAAGCTTTCTTT. It yields the protein CASSITGGTTEAFF. The full variable domain, in which reference TRBV19 and TRBJ1-1 provide the parts outside the CDR3, is DGGITQSPKYLFRKEGQNVTLSCEQNLNHDAMYWYRQDPGQGLRLIYYSQIVNDFQKGDIAEGYSVSREKKESFPLTVTSAQKNPTAFYLCASSITGGTTEAFFGQGTRLTVV.

The chain recombines TRBV18 with TRBJ1-2, with TRBD1 matching over 8 bases. The V and J ends lost 3 bases and 7 bases, in that order; junction bases with no gene match: 4. CDR3 length equals 13 residues. Germline CDR1 is KGHSH and CDR2 is LQKENI. For the CDR3, the DNA is TGTGCCAGCTCACCCCAGGGGGCTTCTGGCTACACCTTC. Amino acids: CASSPQGASGYTF.

The rearrangement uses TRBV6-5 and TRBJ2-2; the match to TRBD2 covers 8 bases. The CDR3 runs to 14 residues. Per the germline V gene, CDR1 is MNHEY and CDR2 is SVGAGI. V lost 3 bases and J lost 5; bases outside the gene matches: 2. The CDR3 DNA follows: TGTGCCAGCAGTTATGGGACTAGGACCGGGGAGCTGTTTTTT. This codes for CASSYGTRTGELFF.

The chain combines TRBV6-5 with TRBJ1-4, with a tentative D call TRBD1 (5 bases). CDR1 and CDR2 from the germline V gene are MNHEY and SVGAGI. The CDR3 extends over 15 amino acids. Trimming pared 5 bases from V and 5 bases from J, leaving 15 bases between. The CDR3 region is CASSPRYQGNEKLFF. As DNA, the CDR3 is TGTGCCAGCAGTCCCCGGTACCAGGGAAATGAAAAACTGTTTTTT.

The chain joins TRBV7-9 to TRBJ2-1; TRBD2 agrees at 10 bases. This CDR3 has 16 residues. Germline V gene data show CDR1 as SEHNR and CDR2 as FQNEAQ (reference sequence). V lost 5 bases to trimming and J lost 5 bases; unmatched junction nucleotides: 9. CDR3 in DNA: TGTGCCAGCAGCCCCAGGCTAGCGGGGGCTAACAATGAGCAGTTCTTC. The encoded protein is CASSPRLAGANNEQFF.

The chain employs TRBV6-1 and TRBJ2-5; 7 bases align to TRBD1. Germline values: CDR1 MNHNS, CDR2 SASEGT. The ends lost 6 bases at V and 5 bases at J; junction bases unmatched: 12. The CDR3 loop spans 15 amino acids. CDR3 nucleotide sequence: TGTGCCAGCAGCCCTAGGGGGCATATGTCGGAGACCCAGTACTTC. It translates to CASSPRGHMSETQYF.

This clone showed up just a few times. The V call is TRBV7-9, the J call TRBJ2-2; 7 bases align to TRBD1. Germline V CDR1 and CDR2: SEHNR, FQNEAQ (reference sequence). With V trimmed by 6 bases and J by 5 bases, 0 bases remained unmatched. CDR3 length equals 12 residues. CDR3 bases: TGTGCCAGCAGACAGGGGACCGGGGAGCTGTTTTTT. It codes for CASRQGTGELFF.

In this sample, this clone turned up a few times. This sequence joins TRBV19 and TRBJ1-2; D might be TRBD1 (6 bases). This CDR3 spans 13 amino acids. CDR1 is LNHDA and CDR2 is SQIVND in the germline V gene (reference sequence). V dropped 5 bases and J dropped 6 bases, with 13 bases sitting between them. The CDR3 is CASSGRDINGYTF. In nucleotides, the CDR3 is TGTGCCAGTAGTGGCCGGGACATCAATGGCTACACCTTC.

The chain is built from TRBV6-1 and TRBJ2-3, with 14 bases aligning to TRBD2. The germline gives CDR1 MNHNS, CDR2 SASEGT. The ends lost 2 bases at V and 4 bases at J; junction bases unmatched: 2. The CDR3 has 16 residues. The CDR3 reads CASSELGLAGADTQYF. As DNA, the CDR3 is TGTGCCAGCAGTGAACTGGGACTAGCGGGAGCAGATACGCAGTATTTT.

The chain recombines TRBV19 with TRBJ1-5; possible D gene TRBD1, 6 bases. The CDR3 contains 13 residues. V was shortened by 4 bases and J by 7 bases, with 11 bases between the two germline ends. Germline V gives CDR1 LNHDA, CDR2 SQIVND (reference sequence). CDR3 amino acids: CASSKTGEQPQHF. The CDR3 bases are TGTGCCAGTAGTAAGACAGGTGAGCAGCCCCAGCATTTT.

This chain uses TRBV7-2 with TRBJ2-5; 7 bases align to TRBD1. From germline, CDR1 is SGHTA and CDR2 FQGNSA. The CDR3 covers 14 residues. Unmatched junction bases numbered 8, after V lost 5 bases and J lost 5 bases. The CDR3 region is CASSTYRGGETQYF. CDR3 bases: TGTGCCAGCAGCACGTACAGGGGTGGGGAGACCCAGTACTTC.

V usage is TRBV6-5 and J usage is TRBJ2-2; the D is unclear. This CDR3 has 14 amino acids. CDR1 and CDR2 from the germline V gene are MNHEY and SVGAGI. The V end was cut by 6 bases, the J end by 7 bases, with 15 bases between. CDR3 region: CASSLVPVGGELFF. As DNA, the CDR3 is TGTGCCAGCAGCCTAGTTCCTGTCGGCGGGGAGCTGTTTTTT.

This chain connects TRBV11-2 to TRBJ2-6, with 8 positions matching TRBD1. Per the germline V gene, CDR1 is SGHAT and CDR2 is FQNNGV. Trimming at V came to 6 bases and at J to 2 bases, leaving 3 bases not matched to a gene. CDR3 length: 15 residues. This CDR3 reads CASRWTGPGANVLTF. As DNA, the CDR3 is TGTGCCAGCAGGTGGACAGGGCCTGGGGCCAACGTCCTGACTTTC.

This chain connects TRBV7-3 to TRBJ2-2; perhaps TRBD1 as D (5 bases). This CDR3 contains 16 residues. Germline V gives CDR1 SGHTA, CDR2 FQGTGA. V was shortened by 1 base and J by 1 base, with 10 bases between the two germline ends. The CDR3: CASSLNAGKNTGELFF. The CDR3 DNA reads TGTGCCAGCAGCTTAAATGCAGGGAAGAACACCGGGGAGCTGTTTTTT.

The chain couples TRBV11-3 to TRBJ2-1; perhaps TRBD2 as D (6 bases). With 2 bases removed from V and 5 bases from J, the gap between germline ends came to 13 bases. This CDR3 has 15 residues. Germline V gives CDR1 SGHNT, CDR2 YENEEA. The CDR3 nucleotides are TGTGCCAGCAGCTTATACGGCGGGGTCAACAATGAGCAGTTCTTC. It yields the protein CASSLYGGVNNEQFF.

This clone appeared a few times. V is TRBV19 and J is TRBJ2-2; D possibly corresponds to TRBD1 (6 bases). Germline loops: CDR1 LNHDA, CDR2 SQIVND (reference sequence). V dropped 5 bases and J dropped 5 bases, with 12 bases sitting between them. The CDR3 loop spans 14 amino acids. Written as DNA, the CDR3 is TGTGCCAGTAGTCTGTTTCAGGGGACCGGGGAGCTGTTTTTT. Amino acid sequence: CASSLFQGTGELFF.

This chain uses TRBV18 with TRBJ1-2; D is unclear. V shed 5 bases and J shed 3 bases, with 16 bases lying between them. Germline CDR1 and CDR2: KGHSH and LQKENI. The CDR3 has 15 residues. This chain's CDR3 is CASSERQDSHYGYTF. CDR3 in DNA: TGTGCCAGCTCAGAAAGACAAGATTCACACTATGGCTACACCTTC.

This chain joins TRBV7-8 and TRBJ2-5; 7 nucleotides agree with TRBD1. Per the germline V gene, CDR1 is SGHVS and CDR2 is FQNEAQ. The CDR3 has 15 residues. Germline trimming cut 6 bases from V and 2 bases from J; bases unmatched to any gene: 9. This CDR3 is CASSHSPGQQETQYF. CDR3 in DNA: TGTGCCAGCAGTCACTCACCGGGACAGCAAGAGACCCAGTACTTC.

This sequence joins TRBV5-5 and TRBJ2-7; 10 nucleotides agree with TRBD1. Looked up from germline, CDR1 is SGHKS and CDR2 is YYEKEE (reference sequence). Trimming cost V 6 bases and J 6 bases; bases outside gene matches: 12. The CDR3 covers 15 residues. The CDR3, as DNA: TGTGCCAGCACCGACAGGGGGCGCCGGGTGGTCGAGCAGTACTTC. Protein sequence: CASTDRGRRVVEQYF.

The V and J genes are TRBV4-3 and TRBJ2-2; 9 bases map to TRBD2. The V gene's germline CDR1 is LGHNA and CDR2 YSLEER. The CDR3 is 16 amino acids. V trimming: 1 base; J trimming: 5 bases; junction bases outside the gene matches: 5. CDR3 in amino acids: CASSQGSSGATGELFF. CDR3 nucleotides: TGCGCCAGCAGCCAAGGGTCTAGCGGGGCAACCGGGGAGCTGTTTTTT.

The chain is built from TRBV6-6 and TRBJ1-3; TRBD1 matches 9 bases. Trimming at V came to 6 bases and at J to 2 bases, leaving 5 bases not matched to a gene. This CDR3 comprises 15 residues. CDR1 is MNHNY and CDR2 is SVGAGI in the germline V gene (reference sequence). CDR3: CASRPTGGPGNTIYF. CDR3 in DNA: TGTGCCAGCAGACCCACAGGGGGCCCTGGAAACACCATATATTTT.

This clone was detected once. The chain is built from TRBV5-1 and TRBJ2-3, with D perhaps matching TRBD1 (6 bases). The germline CDR1 and CDR2 sequences are SGHRS and YFSETQ. Trimming cost V 5 bases and J 6 bases, with 16 bases left between them. CDR3 length: 14 residues. CDR3 sequence (DNA): TGCGCCAGCAGTCCGACAGGCAGGAGCGATACGCAGTATTTT. Translation gives CASSPTGRSDTQYF. The whole variable domain, filled in from reference TRBV5-1 and TRBJ2-3, reads KAGVTQTPRYLIKTRGQQVTLSCSPISGHRSVSWYQQTPGQGLQFLFEYFSETQRNKGNFPGRFSGRQFSNSRSEMNVSTLELGDSALYLCASSPTGRSDTQYFGPGTRLTVL.